This T cell receptor (beta chain) appears in the sequencing data of a study of blood T cell repertoires in COVID-19. About the research overall: COVID-19 samples from acute and convalescent phases originated in the United States, Italy and Spain. Sources were T cells, B-cell-depleted T cells, or PBMCs; the material itself was cDNA or gDNA.

As originally analysed: From reference gene primer amplification, estimates of nucleated cell counts were derived. The repertoire was sequenced with immunoSEQ multiplex PCR; TCRdb's copy has only in-frame clones and lacks some. V and J calls and clone size are given by that table; D and trimming were obtained from the DNA. This table has tens of thousands of clones, more than 75% appearing once. This CDR3 contains 12 residues. Trimming took off 5 bases at V and 11 bases at J, with 14 bases between the two ends. Germline loops: CDR1 MNHNY, CDR2 SVGAGI (reference sequence). What was sequenced was peripheral blood. The clonotype comes from a human donor in a cohort sampled during active COVID-19. V and J are TRBV6-6 and TRBJ2-3; D unclear. CDR3: CASSLPPQEQYF. The DNA for the CDR3 is TGTGCCAGCAGTCTCCCCCCCCAGGAGCAGTATTTT.